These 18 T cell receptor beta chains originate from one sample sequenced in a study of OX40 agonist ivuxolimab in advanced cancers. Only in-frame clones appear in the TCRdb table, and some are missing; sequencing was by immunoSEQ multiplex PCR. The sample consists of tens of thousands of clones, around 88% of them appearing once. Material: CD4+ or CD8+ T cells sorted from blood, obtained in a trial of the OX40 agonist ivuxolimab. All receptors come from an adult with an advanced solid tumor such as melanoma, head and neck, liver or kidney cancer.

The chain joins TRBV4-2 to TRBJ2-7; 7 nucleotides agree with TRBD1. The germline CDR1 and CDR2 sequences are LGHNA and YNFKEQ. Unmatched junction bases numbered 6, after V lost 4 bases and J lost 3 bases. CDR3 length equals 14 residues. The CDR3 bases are TGTGCCAGCAGCCCCCGGACAGGAAGCTACGAGCAGTACTTC. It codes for CASSPRTGSYEQYF.

CDR3 in amino acids: CASRPSGGFLTDTQYF. For the CDR3, the DNA is TGTGCCAGCAGACCTAGCGGGGGGTTTCTCACAGATACGCAGTATTTT. The genes are TRBV7-2 and TRBJ2-3; the match to TRBD2 covers 11 bases. Germline trimming cut 6 bases from V and 2 bases from J; bases unmatched to any gene: 7. The CDR3 sequence is 16 residues long. Germline V gene lookup returns CDR1 SGHTA and CDR2 FQGNSA. Complete variable domain (other parts from reference TRBV7-2 and TRBJ2-3): GAGVSQSPSNKVTEKGKDVELRCDPISGHTALYWYRQSLGQGLEFLIYFQGNSAPDKSGLPSDRFSAERTGGSVSTLTIQRTQQEDSAVYLCASRPSGGFLTDTQYFGPGTRLTVL.

CDR3 coding DNA: TGTGCCTGGAGCCAAACCCGTGATACGCAGTATTTT. Its protein is CAWSQTRDTQYF. The chain combines TRBV30 with TRBJ2-3; D gene ambiguous. CDR3 length: 12 amino acids. Between the trimmed V and J ends, which lost 3 bases and 6 bases, there was a span of 10 bases. Germline values: CDR1 GTSNPN, CDR2 SVGIG (reference sequence).

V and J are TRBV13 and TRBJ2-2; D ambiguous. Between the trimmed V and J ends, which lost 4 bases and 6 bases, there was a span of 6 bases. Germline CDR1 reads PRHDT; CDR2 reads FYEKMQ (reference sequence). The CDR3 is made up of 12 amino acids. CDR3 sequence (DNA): TGTGCCAGCAGCTACGGTCCCGGGGAGCTGTTTTTT. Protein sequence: CASSYGPGELFF.

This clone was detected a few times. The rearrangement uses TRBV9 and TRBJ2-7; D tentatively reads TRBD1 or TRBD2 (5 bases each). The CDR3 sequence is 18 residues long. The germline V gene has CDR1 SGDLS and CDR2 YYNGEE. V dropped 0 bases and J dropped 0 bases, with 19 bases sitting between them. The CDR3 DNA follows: TGTGCCAGCAGCGTAGGGGGGTTTTTGGATTCGCCCTCCTACGAGCAGTACTTC. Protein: CASSVGGFLDSPSYEQYF.

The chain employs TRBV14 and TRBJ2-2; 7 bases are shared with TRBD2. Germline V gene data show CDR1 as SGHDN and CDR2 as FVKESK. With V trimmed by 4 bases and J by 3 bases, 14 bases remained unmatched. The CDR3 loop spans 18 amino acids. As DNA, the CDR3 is TGTGCCAGCAGCCGTTCTCCTAGCGGATCGGGCTACACCGGGGAGCTGTTTTTT. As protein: CASSRSPSGSGYTGELFF. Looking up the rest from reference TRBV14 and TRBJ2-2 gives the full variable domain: EAGVTQFPSHSVIEKGQTVTLRCDPISGHDNLYWYRRVMGKEIKFLLHFVKESKQDESGMPNNRFLAERTGGTYSTLKVQPAELEDSGVYFCASSRSPSGSGYTGELFFGEGSRLTVL.

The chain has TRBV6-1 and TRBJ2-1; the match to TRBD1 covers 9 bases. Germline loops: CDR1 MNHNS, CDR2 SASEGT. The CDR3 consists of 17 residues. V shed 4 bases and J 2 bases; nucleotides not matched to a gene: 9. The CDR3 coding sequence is TGTGCCAGCAGTGCGACAGGGGGGATGGCAACCTACAATGAGCAGTTCTTC. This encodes CASSATGGMATYNEQFF.

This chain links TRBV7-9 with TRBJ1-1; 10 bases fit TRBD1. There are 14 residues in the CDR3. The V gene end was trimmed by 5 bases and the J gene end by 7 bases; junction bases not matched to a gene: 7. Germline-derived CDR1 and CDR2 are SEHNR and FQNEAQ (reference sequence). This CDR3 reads CASSIGDRGNEAFF. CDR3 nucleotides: TGTGCCAGCAGCATCGGGGACAGGGGAAATGAAGCTTTCTTT.

The DNA for the CDR3 is TGTGCCAGCCTGGAGGACCAACAAGCTTTCTTT. Translating gives CASLEDQQAFF. The chain combines TRBV2 with TRBJ1-1, with D uncertain. The CDR3 has 11 residues. Between the trimmed V and J ends, which lost 8 bases and 9 bases, there was a span of 13 bases. Germline values: CDR1 SNHLY, CDR2 FYNNEI.

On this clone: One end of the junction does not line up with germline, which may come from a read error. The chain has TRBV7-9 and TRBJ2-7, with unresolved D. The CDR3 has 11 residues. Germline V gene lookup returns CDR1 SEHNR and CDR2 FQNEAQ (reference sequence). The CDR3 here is CASRSDEHPNF. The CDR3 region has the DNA TGTGCCAGCAGATCAGACGAACATCCAAACTTC. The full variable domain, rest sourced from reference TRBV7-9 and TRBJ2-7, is DTGVSQNPRHKITKRGQNVTFRCDPISEHNRLYWYRQTLGQGPEFLTYFQNEAQLEKSRLLSDRFSAERPKGSFSTLEIQRTEQGDSAMYLCASRSDEHPNFGPGTRLTVT.

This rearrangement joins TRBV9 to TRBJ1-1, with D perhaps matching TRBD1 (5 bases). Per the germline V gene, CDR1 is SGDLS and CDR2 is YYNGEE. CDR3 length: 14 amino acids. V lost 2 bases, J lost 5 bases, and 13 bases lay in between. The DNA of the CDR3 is TGTGCCAGCAGCGTCGGCAGGCGGGGGACTGAAGCTTTCTTT. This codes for CASSVGRRGTEAFF.

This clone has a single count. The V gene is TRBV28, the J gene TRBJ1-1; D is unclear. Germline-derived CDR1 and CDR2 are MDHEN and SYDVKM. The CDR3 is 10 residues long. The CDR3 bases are TGTGGCGCCGGGAACACTGAAGCTTTCTTT. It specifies CGAGNTEAFF.

The CDR3 region has the DNA TGTGCCAGTAGCAGGACTGTCGGTTCACCCCTCCACTTT. Translated: CASSRTVGSPLHF. This chain connects TRBV19 to TRBJ1-6, with D uncertain. Deletions cut 6 bases from V and 9 bases from J, with 12 bases between. Per the germline V gene, CDR1 is LNHDA and CDR2 is SQIVND (reference sequence). CDR3 length: 13 residues. The whole variable domain, filled in from reference TRBV19 and TRBJ1-6, reads DGGITQSPKYLFRKEGQNVTLSCEQNLNHDAMYWYRQDPGQGLRLIYYSQIVNDFQKGDIAEGYSVSREKKESFPLTVTSAQKNPTAFYLCASSRTVGSPLHFGNGTRLTVT.

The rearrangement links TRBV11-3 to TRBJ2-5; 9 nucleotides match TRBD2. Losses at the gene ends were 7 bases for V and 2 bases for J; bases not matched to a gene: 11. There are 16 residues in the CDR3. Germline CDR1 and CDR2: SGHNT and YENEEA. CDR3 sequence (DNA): TGTGCCAGCATCAAAGTCCCTACTAGCGGGCAAGAGACCCAGTACTTC. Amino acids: CASIKVPTSGQETQYF.

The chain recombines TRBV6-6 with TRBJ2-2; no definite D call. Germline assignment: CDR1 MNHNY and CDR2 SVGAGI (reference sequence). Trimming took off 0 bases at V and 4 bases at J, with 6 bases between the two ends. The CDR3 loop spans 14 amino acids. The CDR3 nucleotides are TGTGCCAGCAGTTACTCCGAGAGCACCGGGGAGCTGTTTTTT. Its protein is CASSYSESTGELFF.

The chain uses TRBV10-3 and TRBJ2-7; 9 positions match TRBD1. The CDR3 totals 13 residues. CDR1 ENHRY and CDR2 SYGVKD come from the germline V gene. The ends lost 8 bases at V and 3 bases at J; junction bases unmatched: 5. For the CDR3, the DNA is TGTGCCATCCGGGACAGGGTGTTCTACGAGCAGTACTTC. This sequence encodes CAIRDRVFYEQYF.

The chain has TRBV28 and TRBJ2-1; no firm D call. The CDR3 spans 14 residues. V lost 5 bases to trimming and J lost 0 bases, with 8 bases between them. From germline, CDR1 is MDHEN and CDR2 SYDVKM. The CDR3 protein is CASSPASSYNEQFF. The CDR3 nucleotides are TGTGCCAGCAGTCCCGCAAGCTCCTACAATGAGCAGTTCTTC. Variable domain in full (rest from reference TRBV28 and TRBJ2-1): DVKVTQSSRYLVKRTGEKVFLECVQDMDHENMFWYRQDPGLGLRLIYFSYDVKMKEKGDIPEGYSVSREKKERFSLILESASTNQTSMYLCASSPASSYNEQFFGPGTRLTVL.

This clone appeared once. This CDR3 is CASSTGQGGPTNEKLFF. CDR3 in DNA: TGTGCCAGTAGTACGGGACAGGGGGGCCCAACTAATGAAAAACTGTTTTTT. The chain employs TRBV19 and TRBJ1-4; 11 nucleotides match TRBD1. The junction had 4 bases not matched to a gene; V was cut back by 4 bases and J by 0 bases. Germline V gives CDR1 LNHDA, CDR2 SQIVND (reference sequence). This CDR3 has 17 residues.